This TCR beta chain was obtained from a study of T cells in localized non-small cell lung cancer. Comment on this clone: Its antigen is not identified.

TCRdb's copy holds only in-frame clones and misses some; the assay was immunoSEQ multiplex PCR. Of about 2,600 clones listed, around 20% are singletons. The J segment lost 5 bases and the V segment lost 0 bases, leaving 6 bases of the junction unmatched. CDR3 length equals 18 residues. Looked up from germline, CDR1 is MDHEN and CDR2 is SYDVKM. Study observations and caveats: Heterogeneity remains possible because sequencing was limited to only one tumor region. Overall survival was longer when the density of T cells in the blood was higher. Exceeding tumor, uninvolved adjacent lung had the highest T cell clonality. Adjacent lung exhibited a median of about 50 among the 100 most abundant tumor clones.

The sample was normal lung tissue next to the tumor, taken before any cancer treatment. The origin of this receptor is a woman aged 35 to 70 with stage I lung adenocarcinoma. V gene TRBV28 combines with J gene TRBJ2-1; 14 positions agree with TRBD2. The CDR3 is CASSLWTSGRAGDNEQFF. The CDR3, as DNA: TGTGCCAGCAGTTTATGGACTAGCGGGAGGGCCGGGGACAATGAGCAGTTCTTC. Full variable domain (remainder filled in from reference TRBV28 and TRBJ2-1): DVKVTQSSRYLVKRTGEKVFLECVQDMDHENMFWYRQDPGLGLRLIYFSYDVKMKEKGDIPEGYSVSREKKERFSLILESASTNQTSMYLCASSLWTSGRAGDNEQFFGPGTRLTVL.